This T cell receptor beta chain was retrieved from a study of cytomegalovirus exposure and HLA in healthy donors. Regarding the study as a whole: The study had only CMV serostatus as immune exposure information. There were under 200 TCR beta chains listed as cytomegalovirus-associated.

Germline trimming cut 4 bases from V and 0 bases from J; bases unmatched to any gene: 6. Looked up from germline, CDR1 is SGHRS and CDR2 is YFSETQ. The CDR3 runs 15 residues. About this clone: Its antigen is as yet unknown.

The PCR employed 60 Vbeta primers together with 13 Jbeta primers. Libraries were prepared by immunoSEQ multiplex PCR; TCRdb keeps only in-frame clonotypes and omits some of them. The sample includes about 130,000 clones, 8.5% to 10% of them seen just once. The TCR originated in a man between 50 and 59 years old in good health and CMV-seronegative. The chain combines TRBV5-1 with TRBJ1-1; TRBD1 aligns across 7 bases. Material for sequencing was PBMCs. The CDR3 protein is CASSRGQSMNTEAFF. The CDR3 region has the DNA TGCGCCAGCAGCCGGGGACAGTCCATGAACACTGAAGCTTTCTTT.